This T cell receptor (beta chain) derives from a study of T cell responses to AZD1222 COVID-19 vaccine. Study findings and constraints: Baseline seropositives among AZD1222 recipients totaled only 5 to 7. Only after the peak T cell response were repertoires sampled. Reportedly, close to half of spike-specific TCRs are directed against unmutated variant regions. There were mostly white British donors and more females than males, and clonal diversity was possibly underestimated.

Data came from immunoSEQ multiplex PCR; TCRdb stores just in-frame clones and leaves some out. The sample records about 180,000 clones, about 87% being singletons. As regards this clone: The antigen remains unidentified.

The CDR3 is made up of 12 amino acids. Trimming stripped 8 bases from V and 8 bases from J, with 13 bases between. This receptor was taken from an adult who received the MenACWY meningococcal vaccine as a control. The source was peripheral blood, collected 28 days after the second dose of the MenACWY control vaccine. The rearrangement links TRBV23-1 to TRBJ2-1; TRBD2 might be the D (6 bases). TRBV23-1 is sorted into the ORF group, with uncertain function. The chain's CDR3 is CASSSVGDEQFF. Here the CDR3 DNA reads TGCGCCAGCTCTAGCGTGGGCGATGAGCAGTTCTTC.